These 30 T cell receptor beta chains originate from one sample sequenced in a study of blood T cell repertoires in COVID-19. Measured with immunoSEQ multiplex PCR; TCRdb has only the in-frame clones, and not every one. This table holds 250,000 or so clones, about 91% found once. The sequenced sample consisted of peripheral blood. The receptors come from a woman in her thirties with COVID-19, enrolled during active disease.

V is TRBV11-2 and J is TRBJ2-1; D is uncertain. The CDR3 spans 17 residues. The germline gives CDR1 SGHAT, CDR2 FQNNGV. Trimming left V 5 bases short and J 0 bases short, with 17 bases between. The CDR3 spells CASSLNPLASSYNEQFF. The CDR3 region has the DNA TGTGCCAGCAGCCTTAACCCGCTCGCGAGCTCCTACAATGAGCAGTTCTTC.

The rearrangement uses TRBV9 and TRBJ2-7; the match to TRBD1 covers 8 bases. The V gene's germline CDR1 is SGDLS and CDR2 YYNGEE. Trimming removed 4 bases from V and 1 base from J; junction bases left unmatched: 7. CDR3 size: 15 residues. The CDR3 coding sequence is TGTGCCAGCAGCTCCCGACAGGGGCATTCCTACGAGCAGTACTTC. This translates into CASSSRQGHSYEQYF.

The chain has TRBV25-1 and TRBJ2-2; 11 bases match TRBD1. CDR3 size: 15 residues. Trimming at V came to 4 bases and at J to 10 bases, leaving 8 bases not matched to a gene. The germline V gene has CDR1 MGHDK and CDR2 SYGVNS. The CDR3 region is CASSGTRDRGVELFF. DNA of the CDR3: TGTGCCAGCAGTGGAACCCGGGACAGGGGGGTGGAGCTGTTTTTT.

This rearrangement joins TRBV11-3 to TRBJ2-1; TRBD2 might be the D (5 bases). This CDR3 has 15 residues. Germline V gene data show CDR1 as SGHNT and CDR2 as YENEEA. The germline V and J ends were trimmed by 4 bases and 1 base, with 11 bases remaining between them. The CDR3: CASSSPGKSYNEQFF. The CDR3 DNA reads as TGTGCCAGCAGCTCCCCGGGGAAGTCCTACAATGAGCAGTTCTTC.

The chain links TRBV19 to TRBJ2-3, with D possibly TRBD2 on 5 matching bases. V dropped 1 base and J dropped 9 bases, with 20 bases sitting between them. CDR1 LNHDA and CDR2 SQIVND come from the germline V gene (reference sequence). The CDR3 covers 16 residues. CDR3 sequence (DNA): TGTGCCAGTAGTATAGGAGACTCCCTCGGGGTTGGCACGCAGTATTTT. Translating gives CASSIGDSLGVGTQYF.

The chain uses TRBV11-2 and TRBJ2-1, with 7 bases lining up with TRBD2. The CDR3 consists of 16 residues. CDR1 SGHAT and CDR2 FQNNGV come from the germline V gene. V shed 5 bases and J 0 bases; nucleotides not matched to a gene: 7. The CDR3 is CASSQWGGSSYNEQFF. The CDR3 nucleotides read TGTGCCAGCAGCCAATGGGGGGGGAGCTCCTACAATGAGCAGTTCTTC.

The chain carries TRBV6-6 and TRBJ1-6; possible D gene TRBD1, 5 bases. The CDR3 length is 14 residues. Germline V lookup: CDR1 MNHNY, CDR2 SVGAGI (reference sequence). Trimming cost V 5 bases and J 7 bases, with 12 bases left between them. CDR3 in amino acids: CASSPGRGNSPLHF. The CDR3 coding sequence is TGTGCCAGCAGTCCCGGACGGGGGAATTCACCCCTCCACTTT.

J is TRBJ1-3 and V is TRBV28, with D hard to call. The CDR3 runs to 16 residues. Deletions cut 8 bases from V and 3 bases from J, with 20 bases between. Looked up from germline, CDR1 is MDHEN and CDR2 is SYDVKM. The DNA for the CDR3 is TGTGCCAGCGGCGATGGAGGAGGTTTAATTGGAAACACCATATATTTT. Amino acid sequence: CASGDGGGLIGNTIYF.

This clone was seen only once. The CDR3 coding sequence is TGTGCCAGCAGCAAAGGGGGGACAGCCTCCTACGAGCAGTACGTC. Its translation: CASSKGGTASYEQYV. The chain uses TRBV21-1 and TRBJ2-7; the table's TRBD1 call for D was not verified on the DNA. TRBV21-1 is described as a pseudogene. The CDR3 has 15 amino acids.

The chain carries TRBV4-3 and TRBJ1-1; 7 bases map to TRBD1. There are 19 residues in the CDR3. Germline V gives CDR1 LGHNA, CDR2 YSLEER. The V and J ends lost 0 bases and 1 base, in that order; junction bases with no gene match: 14. The chain's CDR3 is CASSQEVLGTVLGNTEAFF. The CDR3 DNA reads as TGCGCCAGCAGCCAAGAGGTCCTCGGGACAGTTCTTGGGAACACTGAAGCTTTCTTT.

The rearrangement joins TRBV2 to TRBJ1-3; unclear D gene. Trimming shortened V by 8 bases and J by 1 base, and 9 bases separated the two germline ends. This CDR3 comprises 13 residues. Germline V lookup: CDR1 SNHLY, CDR2 FYNNEI. CDR3 protein: CASFRNSGNTIYF. The DNA for the CDR3 is TGTGCCAGCTTCAGGAATTCTGGAAACACCATATATTTT.

This clone came up a few times. The rearrangement uses TRBV7-9 and TRBJ1-3, with 9 positions matching TRBD1. The CDR3 sequence is 16 residues long. V lost 4 bases, J lost 4 bases, and 8 bases stayed unmatched. From germline, CDR1 is SEHNR and CDR2 FQNEAQ (reference sequence). The CDR3 DNA reads as TGTGCCAGCAGCTCATCGGGACAGGGAGTAGGAAACACCATATATTTT. The encoded protein is CASSSSGQGVGNTIYF.

The rearrangement joins TRBV30 to TRBJ2-2, with D maybe TRBD1 (5 bases). Trimming removed 2 bases from V and 8 bases from J, with 9 bases in between. From germline, CDR1 is GTSNPN and CDR2 SVGIG (reference sequence). The CDR3 length is 12 residues. The CDR3 spells CAWSTRTGELFF. The CDR3 nucleotides are TGTGCCTGGAGTACACGGACAGGGGAGCTGTTTTTT.

CDR3: CATSDLPTSGTNEQFF. The CDR3 DNA reads as TGTGCCACCAGTGATTTGCCGACTAGCGGGACAAATGAGCAGTTCTTC. V is TRBV24-1 and J is TRBJ2-1; 11 bases map to TRBD2. This CDR3 spans 16 amino acids. The germline V gene encodes CDR1 KGHDR and CDR2 SFDVKD. V was pared by 0 bases and J by 7 bases, with 4 bases of the junction left unmatched.

The chain has TRBV7-8 and TRBJ2-1, with 7 bases lining up with TRBD2. The CDR3 is made up of 14 amino acids. After removal of 5 bases from V and 9 bases from J, the junction contained 10 bases not matched to a gene. CDR1 and CDR2 from the germline V gene are SGHVS and FQNEAQ. CDR3: CASSHRGGGSEQFF. CDR3 nucleotide sequence: TGTGCCAGCAGCCATCGCGGTGGCGGGAGTGAGCAGTTCTTC. Full variable domain (remainder filled in from reference TRBV7-8 and TRBJ2-1): GAGVSQSPRYKVAKRGQDVALRCDPISGHVSLFWYQQALGQGPEFLTYFQNEAQLDKSGLPSDRFFAERPEGSVSTLKIQRTQQEDSAVYLCASSHRGGGSEQFFGPGTRLTVL.

This chain uses TRBV6-2 or TRBV6-3 with TRBJ2-7, with D perhaps matching TRBD1 (6 bases). The germline gives CDR1 MNHEY, CDR2 SVGEGT. The CDR3 loop spans 13 amino acids. V was clipped by 6 bases and J by 2 bases, with 11 bases between them. The CDR3, as DNA: TGTGCCAGCAGCCCCGGGACAACCTACGAGCAGTACGTC. Protein product: CASSPGTTYEQYV.

The chain uses TRBV2 and TRBJ2-3; weak D call: TRBD1 (7 bases). The CDR3 has 19 amino acids. Between the trimmed V and J ends, which lost 0 bases and 6 bases, there was a span of 25 bases. Germline V gene lookup returns CDR1 SNHLY and CDR2 FYNNEI. The CDR3 here is CASSEAPRGAGGLYDTQYF. The CDR3 region has the DNA TGTGCCAGCAGTGAAGCGCCCCGCGGGGCAGGGGGGTTATACGATACGCAGTATTTT.

The rearrangement joins TRBV23-1 to TRBJ2-1; D call uncertain. TRBV23-1 carries the ORF label, with uncertain function. Trimming stripped 8 bases from V and 3 bases from J, with 5 bases between. The CDR3 totals 11 residues. Here the CDR3 DNA reads TGCGCCAGCCTTAGCTACAATGAGCAGTTCTTC. It codes for CASLSYNEQFF.

The chain has TRBV5-1 and TRBJ2-7; D might be TRBD1 (6 bases). Trimming pared 0 bases from V and 2 bases from J, leaving 12 bases between. The CDR3 spans 15 residues. The germline CDR1 and CDR2 sequences are SGHRS and YFSETQ. The CDR3 DNA reads TGCGCCAGCAGCTTGGGACAGGACCATACCTACGAGCAGTACTTC. Protein product: CASSLGQDHTYEQYF.

The chain combines TRBV19 with TRBJ1-2, with D possibly being TRBD1 (5 bases). The CDR3 extends over 15 amino acids. Germline values: CDR1 LNHDA, CDR2 SQIVND (reference sequence). Trimming pared 3 bases from V and 4 bases from J, leaving 15 bases between. The DNA for the CDR3 is TGTGCCAGTAGTATGCCCTGGCAGGGCCGCTATGGCTACACCTTC. Translating gives CASSMPWQGRYGYTF.

The rearrangement links TRBV10-3 to TRBJ1-1; 8 nucleotides align to TRBD1. The junction had 8 bases not matched to a gene; V was cut back by 4 bases and J by 1 base. Germline assignment: CDR1 ENHRY and CDR2 SYGVKD. CDR3 length: 16 amino acids. CDR3 amino acids: CAISGGRTGRNTEAFF. CDR3 nucleotides: TGTGCCATCAGTGGGGGGCGGACAGGGAGGAACACTGAAGCTTTCTTT.

This chain uses TRBV12-5 with TRBJ2-5, with TRBD2 identical over 11 bases. CDR3 length: 15 amino acids. V shed 2 bases and J 4 bases; nucleotides not matched to a gene: 3. Germline V gene lookup returns CDR1 LGHNT and CDR2 FRNRAP. The CDR3 reads CASGLTSGSRETQYF. DNA of the CDR3: TGTGCTAGTGGTTTGACTAGCGGGAGCCGAGAGACCCAGTACTTC.

Written as DNA, the CDR3 is TGTGCCAGCAGTTTACACAGGAGCTACGAGCAGTACTTC. Translated, it gives CASSLHRSYEQYF. The J gene is TRBJ2-7, the V gene TRBV27; perhaps TRBD1 as D (5 bases). V was shortened by 2 bases and J by 3 bases, with 8 bases between the two germline ends. CDR3 size: 13 residues. Germline V gene lookup returns CDR1 MNHEY and CDR2 SMNVEV (reference sequence).

V usage is TRBV4-3 and J usage is TRBJ2-1; 12 positions agree with TRBD2. The CDR3 length is 20 residues. The V gene end was trimmed by 0 bases and the J gene end by 4 bases; junction bases not matched to a gene: 13. CDR1 is LGHNA, CDR2 YSLEER, per germline. In DNA, the CDR3 is TGCGCCAGCAGCCAAGATTTGTACAGAACTAGCGGGGGGCAATACAATGAGCAGTTCTTC. It translates to CASSQDLYRTSGGQYNEQFF.

Only a few counts were recorded for this clone. The V call is TRBV29-1, the J call TRBJ2-1; D may be TRBD1 (5 bases). Germline V lookup: CDR1 SQVTM, CDR2 ANQGSEA. With 6 bases removed from V and 6 bases from J, the gap between germline ends came to 21 bases. The CDR3 runs 15 residues. CDR3 protein: CSVDPQLGEFNEQFF. In DNA form, the CDR3 reads TGCAGCGTCGACCCACAGCTAGGGGAATTCAATGAGCAGTTCTTC.

This clone came up once. The gene calls are TRBV13 and TRBJ2-3; D not resolved. The CDR3 length is 12 residues. Trimming pared 1 base from V and 3 bases from J, leaving 2 bases between. Germline V CDR1 and CDR2: PRHDT, FYEKMQ (reference sequence). In nucleotides, the CDR3 is TGTGCCAGCAGCTTAGCGACAGATACGCAGTATTTT. This encodes CASSLATDTQYF. The full variable domain, its missing parts supplied by reference TRBV13 and TRBJ2-3, is AAGVIQSPRHLIKEKRETATLKCYPIPRHDTVYWYQQGPGQDPQFLISFYEKMQSDKGSIPDRFSAQQFSDYHSELNMSSLELGDSALYFCASSLATDTQYFGPGTRLTVL.

About this clone: Other DNA sequences in this sample translate to the same CDR3. The chain is built from TRBV3-1 (or the pseudogene TRBV3-2) and TRBJ1-2, with TRBD1 matching 10 bases. The junction had 1 base not matched to a gene; V was cut back by 1 base and J by 5 bases. The CDR3 is 14 residues long. CDR1 is LGHDT and CDR2 is YNNKEL in the germline V gene (reference sequence). The CDR3 coding sequence is TGTGCCAGCAGCCAAGGGACAGGGGGTTATGGCTACACCTTC. Translation: CASSQGTGGYGYTF.

This clone was observed once. The CDR3 region is CASSQESSGANVLTF. The CDR3 nucleotides read TGCGCCAGCAGCCAAGAGAGCTCTGGGGCCAACGTCCTGACTTTC. The chain has TRBV4-3 and TRBJ2-6; no clear D gene. V was shortened by 0 bases and J by 0 bases, with 3 bases between the two germline ends. CDR3 size: 15 residues. Germline CDR1 reads LGHNA; CDR2 reads YSLEER.

This chain connects TRBV5-6 to TRBJ2-7; 7 bases fit TRBD1. The germline V gene has CDR1 SGHDT and CDR2 YYEEEE. This CDR3 contains 14 residues. Losses at the gene ends were 0 bases for V and 3 bases for J; bases not matched to a gene: 3. This CDR3 reads CASSLEGTDYEQYF. In DNA form, the CDR3 reads TGTGCCAGCAGCTTGGAAGGGACAGACTACGAGCAGTACTTC.

The chain has TRBV6-5 and TRBJ1-4; TRBD1 agrees at 9 bases. The CDR3 runs 14 residues. From germline, CDR1 is MNHEY and CDR2 SVGAGI. The trim removed 9 bases at V and 8 bases at J, leaving 10 bases unmatched. The CDR3 bases are TGTGCCAGTGGAACAGGGGGCGGGGAAGAAAAACTGTTTTTT. Its protein product is CASGTGGGEEKLFF.